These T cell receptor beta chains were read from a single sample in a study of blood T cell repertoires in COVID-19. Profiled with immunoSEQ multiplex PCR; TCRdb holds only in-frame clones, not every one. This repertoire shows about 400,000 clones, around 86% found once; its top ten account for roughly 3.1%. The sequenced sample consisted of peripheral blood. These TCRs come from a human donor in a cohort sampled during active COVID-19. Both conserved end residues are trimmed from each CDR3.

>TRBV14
ASSLWVGDTEAF
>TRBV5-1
ASSLQGQGNNEKLF
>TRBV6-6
ASSTQTDTQY
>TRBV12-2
ASRGFTGRKYSNQPQH
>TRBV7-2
ASSDTGTRTGELF
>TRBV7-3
ASSQNGLSGTQY
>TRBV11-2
ASSLDRNHGPH
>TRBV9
ASSASRTLRLAGSGELF
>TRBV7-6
ASSLDSGPSYEQY
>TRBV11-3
ASSSNQETQY
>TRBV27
ASSSSGMGNEQF
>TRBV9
ASSSGGRRNSPLH
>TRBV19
ASSPGTGRDWGYT
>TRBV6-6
ASSYSRGHNQPQH
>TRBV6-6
ASSRYLGLAGGGEQF
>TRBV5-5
ASSRGQGNEKLF
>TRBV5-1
ASSDRDRGMNTEAF
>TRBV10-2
ASSERGGVSMLPQH
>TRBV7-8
ASIHRSGGTGELF
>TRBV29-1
SVAATNEKLF
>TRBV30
AWSVLFRSVGEAF
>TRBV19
ASSSLLAGGYNEQF
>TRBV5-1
ASSPQGIGYNEQF
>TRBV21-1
ASTKGGGNQPQH
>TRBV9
ASSSRGLAGGGSYNEQF
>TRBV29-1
SVGNGTSNTEAF
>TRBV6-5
ASSSSGPTYEQY
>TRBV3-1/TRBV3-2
ASSQDKGLDTEAF
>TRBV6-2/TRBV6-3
ASSSTGGGQPQH
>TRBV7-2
ASSLNINTEAF
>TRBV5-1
ASSQGQTTDTQY
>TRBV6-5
ASKRDRGHEQY
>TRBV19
ASSIADWRERTNTGELF
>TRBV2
ASSRDTRTDTQY
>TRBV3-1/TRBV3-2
ASSPNGRNTEAF
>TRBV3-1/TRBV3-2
ASSQARGGYSYEQY
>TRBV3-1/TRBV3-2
ASSQDGRETY
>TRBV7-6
ASSLEAPQGGEKLF
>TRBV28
ASSLGGGGSNQPQH
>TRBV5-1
ASSRGLAGNSNEQY
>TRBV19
ASKSAGQVYGYT
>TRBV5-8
ASRLMENQPQH
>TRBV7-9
ASSPLTDTEAF
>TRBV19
ASSAGVETQY
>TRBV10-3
AISDAAGGAGEQF
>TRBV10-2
ASSGPTGAYEQY
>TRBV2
ASSSGYGYT
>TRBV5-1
ASSLKQGRTDTQY
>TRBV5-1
ASSLAGTLVNEQF
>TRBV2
ASTGLVETQY
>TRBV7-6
ASSWSRDRGATYEQY
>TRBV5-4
ASSLARGSASGNTIY
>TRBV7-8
ASSRSGRASNEQF
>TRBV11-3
ASSLAASSYNEQF
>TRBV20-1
SAFTQAREF
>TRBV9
ASSVDGDIYEQY
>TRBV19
ASPNRAGELF